One and the same sample provided the 4 T cell receptor beta chains below, sequenced in a study of T cells in Graves' hyperthyroidism and ophthalmopathy. TCR beta CDR3 sequences were amplified from RNA transcripts. A set of HTBI primers served as the primers for a first-round RT-PCR of the TCR CDR3. TCRdb reanalysed the multiplex PCR reads using MiXCR and keeps one entry per CDR3 protein. The data hold 550,000 to 600,000 distinct CDR3 sequences, with about 43% observed a single time. The sequenced sample consisted of peripheral blood or thyroid tissue (not recorded which). These receptors all stem from an adult woman with Graves' disease, either hyperthyroidism or ophthalmopathy (not recorded which).

The chain employs TRBV11-3 and TRBJ1-6; 11 positions match TRBD1. The J segment lost 9 bases and the V segment lost 4 bases, leaving 8 bases of the junction unmatched. This CDR3 comprises 16 residues. CDR1 and CDR2 from the germline V gene are SGHNT and YENEEA. CDR3 in amino acids: CASSSSGTGGSSPLHF. The DNA of the CDR3 is TGTGCCAGCAGCTCGTCCGGGACAGGGGGAAGTTCACCCCTCCACTTT.

V and J are TRBV15 and TRBJ2-2, with D perhaps TRBD1 (6 bases). Germline CDR1 reads LNHNV; CDR2 reads YYDKDF (reference sequence). Deletions cut 0 bases from V and 5 bases from J, with 13 bases between. The CDR3 is made up of 16 amino acids. The CDR3 DNA reads as TGTGCCACCAGCAGAGAAGCTAGTGGGACAACCGGGGAGCTGTTTTTT. Its protein product is CATSREASGTTGELFF.

V is TRBV7-3 and J is TRBJ1-3, with D perhaps matching TRBD1 (6 bases). The CDR3 length is 15 residues. Trimming pared 1 base from V and 8 bases from J, leaving 15 bases between. Germline-derived CDR1 and CDR2 are SGHTA and FQGTGA. The CDR3 reads CASSLRMGGGYTIYF. DNA of the CDR3: TGTGCCAGCAGCTTAAGGATGGGGGGCGGCTACACCATATATTTT.

The chain uses TRBV24-1 and TRBJ1-5; 7 bases are a match to TRBD1. CDR3 size: 15 residues. V lost 4 bases, J lost 3 bases, and 5 bases stayed unmatched. In germline, CDR1 is KGHDR, CDR2 SFDVKD. The chain's CDR3 is CATSEGGQNNQPQHF. The CDR3, as DNA: TGTGCCACCAGTGAGGGGGGACAGAACAATCAGCCCCAGCATTTT.